Given below is one T cell receptor beta chain in context. Its antigen is still unknown. The data are from a study of lymphopenia after photon versus proton radiotherapy. Generated by immunoSEQ multiplex PCR, the TCRdb table keeps only in-frame clones and is missing some. This sample has 70,000 to 95,000 clones, with around 83% found just once. The CDR3 contains 14 residues. Deletions cut 6 bases from V and 0 bases from J, with 11 bases between. Per the germline V gene, CDR1 is SQVTM and CDR2 is ANQGSEA. Regarding the study as a whole: In patients who died, overall survival fell as post-nadir TCR diversity dropped more. Post-nadir diversity loss with photons came from oligoclonal expansion, particularly CD8+ Temra cells. Under photons, naive T cells and diversity fell while effector/memory populations rose.

The chain joins TRBV29-1 to TRBJ2-2; tentatively, D is TRBD2 (6 bases). This sequence was found in a man in his sixties with pancreatic cancer. This material consisted of peripheral blood, taken from a patient treated with proton-based radiotherapy. CDR3 sequence: CSVKEGPNTGELFF. The CDR3 DNA reads TGCAGCGTGAAGGAGGGACCGAACACCGGGGAGCTGTTTTTT.